A selection of T cell receptor beta chains follows, all from one sample in a study of CD8 T cells in ankylosing spondylitis. TCRdb called the 5' RACE reads again in MiXCR, with one record for every CDR3 protein. The sample contains 750,000 to 850,000 distinct CDR3 sequences, about 12% of which appear only once. Sample: blood, either unsorted or a sorted T cell fraction (not recorded which). The receptors were gathered from a male donor with ankylosing spondylitis. Both conserved end residues are part of each CDR3. The order of the fields is CDR3 length, J gene, clone size, D gene, V gene, CDR3 DNA, CDR3 protein. The D gene is left open where the match is weak. Not all rows give a size; the values are once, few, many and, for expanded clones, a class.

cdr3_length: 16
j_call: TRBJ2-5
clone_size: many
d_call: NA
v_call: TRBV7-3
cdr3_nt: TGTGCCAGCAGCTTAAGGACCGGGGCCCAGAAAGAGACCCAGTACTTC
cdr3_aa: CASSLRTGAQKETQYF

cdr3_length: 14
j_call: TRBJ1-5
clone_size: few
d_call: NA
v_call: TRBV20-1
cdr3_nt: TGCAGTGCTAGAGCCCAAGGGGGGTTTGGGCCCCAGCATTTT
cdr3_aa: CSARAQGGFGPQHF

cdr3_length: 15
j_call: TRBJ2-7
clone_size: NA
d_call: TRBD1
v_call: TRBV4-2
cdr3_nt: TGTGCCAGCAGCCCCGGGACAGGGATAGACTACGAGCAGTACTTC
cdr3_aa: CASSPGTGIDYEQYF

cdr3_length: 15
j_call: TRBJ2-3
clone_size: few
d_call: TRBD2
v_call: TRBV14
cdr3_nt: TGTGCCAGCAGCCCTCTGGCGGGGGTGAGAGATACGCAGTATTTT
cdr3_aa: CASSPLAGVRDTQYF

cdr3_length: 14
j_call: TRBJ2-3
clone_size: NA
d_call: NA
v_call: TRBV24-1
cdr3_nt: TGTGCCACCAGTGACCACGCGGGGACAGATACGCAGTATTTT
cdr3_aa: CATSDHAGTDTQYF

cdr3_length: 12
j_call: TRBJ2-1
clone_size: few
d_call: NA
v_call: TRBV24-1
cdr3_nt: TGTGCCACCAGTGACTTATACAATGAGCAGTTCTTC
cdr3_aa: CATSDLYNEQFF

cdr3_length: 13
j_call: TRBJ1-5
clone_size: many
d_call: NA
v_call: TRBV4-3
cdr3_nt: TGCGCCAGCAGCCAAGTCACAGGTCAGCCCCAGCATTTT
cdr3_aa: CASSQVTGQPQHF

cdr3_length: 18
j_call: TRBJ2-7
clone_size: many
d_call: TRBD2
v_call: TRBV4-2
cdr3_nt: TGTGCCAGCAGCTTAAGAAGTTCGGAGCGGGGGATCTCCTACGAGCAGTACTTC
cdr3_aa: CASSLRSSERGISYEQYF

cdr3_length: 13
j_call: TRBJ1-2
clone_size: NA
d_call: NA
v_call: TRBV20-1
cdr3_nt: TGCAGCAACCTTGGGACGAACTCCTATGGCTACACCTTC
cdr3_aa: CSNLGTNSYGYTF

cdr3_length: 14
j_call: TRBJ1-2
clone_size: many
d_call: NA
v_call: TRBV6-5
cdr3_nt: TGTGCCAGCAGTTACTCGGGGGTTGACTATGGCTACACCTTC
cdr3_aa: CASSYSGVDYGYTF

cdr3_length: 12
j_call: TRBJ2-1
clone_size: few
d_call: NA
v_call: TRBV7-2
cdr3_nt: TGTGCCAGCAGTTTTGACCTCATTGGGCAGTTCTTC
cdr3_aa: CASSFDLIGQFF

cdr3_length: 16
j_call: TRBJ2-1
clone_size: once
d_call: NA
v_call: TRBV5-4
cdr3_nt: TGTGCCAGCAGCTTGGGCCAGGGCTGGATGACAAATGAGCAGTTCTTC
cdr3_aa: CASSLGQGWMTNEQFF

cdr3_length: 13
j_call: TRBJ2-1
clone_size: many
d_call: NA
v_call: TRBV9
cdr3_nt: TGTGCCAGCAGCGTAGTCGGGTCAAATGAGCAGTTCTTC
cdr3_aa: CASSVVGSNEQFF

cdr3_length: 13
j_call: TRBJ1-2
clone_size: many
d_call: NA
v_call: TRBV5-1
cdr3_nt: TGCGCCAGCAGGGACGGGTCCAACTATGGCTACACCTTC
cdr3_aa: CASRDGSNYGYTF

cdr3_length: 16
j_call: TRBJ2-1
clone_size: NA
d_call: NA
v_call: TRBV20-1
cdr3_nt: TGCAGTGCTAGAGCTGGCGGGGCGGCTGGTTACAATGAGCAGTTCTTC
cdr3_aa: CSARAGGAAGYNEQFF

cdr3_length: 16
j_call: TRBJ2-4
clone_size: few
d_call: NA
v_call: TRBV5-1
cdr3_nt: TGCGCCAGCAGCTTCACAGGGAGGAATGCCAAAAACATTCAGTACTTC
cdr3_aa: CASSFTGRNAKNIQYF

cdr3_length: 15
j_call: TRBJ2-3
clone_size: NA
d_call: NA
v_call: TRBV7-6
cdr3_nt: TGTGCCAGCAGCTTAGAGGGAGCAGGGGGGGATACGCAGTATTTT
cdr3_aa: CASSLEGAGGDTQYF

cdr3_length: 14
j_call: TRBJ2-2
clone_size: few
d_call: NA
v_call: TRBV12-3/TRBV12-4
cdr3_nt: TGTGCCAGCAGCCAAGACAGTTCCCCCGGGGAGCTGTTTTTT
cdr3_aa: CASSQDSSPGELFF

cdr3_length: 16
j_call: TRBJ1-1
clone_size: few
d_call: NA
v_call: TRBV6-5
cdr3_nt: TGTGCCAGCAGTTACCCCTTGATGGGAGTGAACACTGAAGCTTTCTTT
cdr3_aa: CASSYPLMGVNTEAFF

cdr3_length: 17
j_call: TRBJ2-2
clone_size: NA
d_call: TRBD2
v_call: TRBV29-1
cdr3_nt: TGCAGCGTTGGGCAGGCTAGCGGGAGGGGGAACACCGGGGAGCTGTTTTTT
cdr3_aa: CSVGQASGRGNTGELFF

cdr3_length: 14
j_call: TRBJ1-3
clone_size: many
d_call: NA
v_call: TRBV7-2
cdr3_nt: TGTGCCAGCAGCTTTCCCGACACGGGAAACACCATATATTTT
cdr3_aa: CASSFPDTGNTIYF

cdr3_length: 16
j_call: TRBJ2-2
clone_size: NA
d_call: NA
v_call: TRBV20-1
cdr3_nt: TGCAGTGCTAGAGATCTTGGTGGGGGGAACACCGGGGAGCTGTTTTTT
cdr3_aa: CSARDLGGGNTGELFF

cdr3_length: 16
j_call: TRBJ2-1
clone_size: few
d_call: TRBD2
v_call: TRBV5-4
cdr3_nt: TGTGCCAGCAGCCCAGGGACTAGCGGGAACTACAATGAGCAGTTCTTC
cdr3_aa: CASSPGTSGNYNEQFF

cdr3_length: 13
j_call: TRBJ2-7
clone_size: few
d_call: NA
v_call: TRBV20-1
cdr3_nt: TGCAGTGCTAGCTTAAGGGTTACCTACGAGCAGTACTTC
cdr3_aa: CSASLRVTYEQYF

cdr3_length: 17
j_call: TRBJ2-1
clone_size: few
d_call: TRBD2
v_call: TRBV11-2
cdr3_nt: TGTGCCAGCAGCTTAGATAGACTAGCGGGGGGGCTTGGAGGGCAGTTCTTC
cdr3_aa: CASSLDRLAGGLGGQFF

cdr3_length: 12
j_call: TRBJ2-3
clone_size: many
d_call: NA
v_call: TRBV20-1
cdr3_nt: TGCAGTGCGACTCAAGGGACCGATACGCAGTATTTT
cdr3_aa: CSATQGTDTQYF

cdr3_length: 15
j_call: TRBJ2-1
clone_size: NA
d_call: NA
v_call: TRBV6-1
cdr3_nt: TGTGCCAGCAGACGGGACTTTGGTTCCTACAATGAGCAGTTCTTC
cdr3_aa: CASRRDFGSYNEQFF

cdr3_length: 13
j_call: TRBJ1-5
clone_size: NA
d_call: NA
v_call: TRBV20-1
cdr3_nt: TGCAGTGCCCAAGGAGCGGATGATCAGCCCCAGCATTTT
cdr3_aa: CSAQGADDQPQHF

cdr3_length: 17
j_call: TRBJ1-4
clone_size: NA
d_call: NA
v_call: TRBV4-3
cdr3_nt: TGCGCCAGCAGCCAAGATTTCAGGCTTCCAACTAATGAAAAACTGTTTTTT
cdr3_aa: CASSQDFRLPTNEKLFF

cdr3_length: 13
j_call: TRBJ1-1
clone_size: many
d_call: TRBD1
v_call: TRBV10-3
cdr3_nt: TGTGCCATCAGACAGGGGGAAGACACTGAAGCTTTCTTT
cdr3_aa: CAIRQGEDTEAFF

cdr3_length: 13
j_call: TRBJ2-7
clone_size: NA
d_call: TRBD1
v_call: TRBV20-1
cdr3_nt: TGCAGTGCCCCGACCGACAGGGACTACGAGCAGTACTTC
cdr3_aa: CSAPTDRDYEQYF

cdr3_length: 13
j_call: TRBJ1-1
clone_size: many
d_call: TRBD1
v_call: TRBV12-3/TRBV12-4
cdr3_nt: TGTGCCAGCAGCTTAGGACAGGGCACTGAAGCTTTCTTT
cdr3_aa: CASSLGQGTEAFF

cdr3_length: 14
j_call: TRBJ2-7
clone_size: few
d_call: NA
v_call: TRBV7-9
cdr3_nt: TGTGCCAGCAGCCGCGGGGGCAAATTCTACGAGCAGTACTTC
cdr3_aa: CASSRGGKFYEQYF

cdr3_length: 16
j_call: TRBJ2-1
clone_size: NA
d_call: TRBD2
v_call: TRBV9
cdr3_nt: TGTGCCAGCAGCGGTAGCGGGGGGAGCTCCTACAATGAGCAGTTCTTC
cdr3_aa: CASSGSGGSSYNEQFF

cdr3_length: 18
j_call: TRBJ2-5
clone_size: NA
d_call: TRBD2
v_call: TRBV11-2
cdr3_nt: TGTGCCAGCAGCCACCCGGTAGTGAGCGGGGGGGCCGGAGAGACCCAGTACTTC
cdr3_aa: CASSHPVVSGGAGETQYF

cdr3_length: 15
j_call: TRBJ2-1
clone_size: many
d_call: TRBD2
v_call: TRBV7-9
cdr3_nt: TGTGCCAGCAGCTTAGTGTTGGTAGGGAGGGATGAGCAGTTCTTC
cdr3_aa: CASSLVLVGRDEQFF

cdr3_length: 14
j_call: TRBJ1-1
clone_size: many
d_call: NA
v_call: TRBV4-3
cdr3_nt: TGCGCCAGCAGCCAAGAGCAGGGAGACACTGAAGCTTTCTTT
cdr3_aa: CASSQEQGDTEAFF

cdr3_length: 14
j_call: TRBJ2-7
clone_size: NA
d_call: NA
v_call: TRBV28
cdr3_nt: TGTGCCAGCAGTTCACCCTTTGACAATTACGAGCAGTACTTC
cdr3_aa: CASSSPFDNYEQYF

cdr3_length: 16
j_call: TRBJ2-7
clone_size: NA
d_call: TRBD2
v_call: TRBV20-1
cdr3_nt: TGCAGTGCTGGTGGGGGGGCTAGCGGGATAGGCTACGAGCAGTACTTC
cdr3_aa: CSAGGGASGIGYEQYF

cdr3_length: 12
j_call: TRBJ1-2
clone_size: NA
d_call: NA
v_call: TRBV3-1
cdr3_nt: TGTGCCAGCAGCCAAGGATACACCGGCTACACCTTC
cdr3_aa: CASSQGYTGYTF

cdr3_length: 16
j_call: TRBJ2-5
clone_size: few
d_call: NA
v_call: TRBV6-5
cdr3_nt: TGTGCCAGCAGTTACTCGGCGGGGGCCGGTGAAGAGACCCAGTACTTC
cdr3_aa: CASSYSAGAGEETQYF

cdr3_length: 17
j_call: TRBJ2-7
clone_size: NA
d_call: TRBD1
v_call: TRBV6-5
cdr3_nt: TGTGCCAGCAGTTACACCTCCCGGAACAGGGGTTTTTTCGAGCAGTACTTC
cdr3_aa: CASSYTSRNRGFFEQYF

cdr3_length: 13
j_call: TRBJ1-3
clone_size: NA
d_call: NA
v_call: TRBV20-1
cdr3_nt: TGCAGTGCGCGACAGATCTCTGGAAACACCATATATTTT
cdr3_aa: CSARQISGNTIYF

cdr3_length: 11
j_call: TRBJ2-1
clone_size: few
d_call: NA
v_call: TRBV10-3
cdr3_nt: TGTGCCATCAGTGTAGAGGTGGAGCAGTTCTTC
cdr3_aa: CAISVEVEQFF

cdr3_length: 16
j_call: TRBJ2-3
clone_size: NA
d_call: TRBD2
v_call: TRBV4-3
cdr3_nt: TGCGCCAGCAGCCAAGGGTTTGCGGGAGGGACAGATACGCAGTATTTT
cdr3_aa: CASSQGFAGGTDTQYF

cdr3_length: 14
j_call: TRBJ1-1
clone_size: few
d_call: NA
v_call: TRBV5-1
cdr3_nt: TGCGCCAGCAGCTTGGAGGGGCAAAGCACTGAAGCTTTCTTT
cdr3_aa: CASSLEGQSTEAFF

cdr3_length: 16
j_call: TRBJ1-1
clone_size: many
d_call: NA
v_call: TRBV7-9
cdr3_nt: TGTGCCAGCAGCCTACGTGGGGCACCCGGAGGGACTGAAGCTTTCTTT
cdr3_aa: CASSLRGAPGGTEAFF